This is a list of T cell receptor beta chains from one sample in a study of cytomegalovirus exposure and HLA in healthy donors. Libraries were prepared by immunoSEQ multiplex PCR; TCRdb keeps only in-frame clonotypes and omits some of them. The sample lists about 160,000 clones, over 70% occurring once. The sequenced sample consisted of PBMCs. The receptors come from a boy aged 2 to 10 in good health and CMV-seronegative. The CDR3 runs from the conserved cysteine through the conserved F or W. A D gene is named only where the DNA matches it firmly. Clone size appears in some rows only: once, few, many, or a class for an expanded clone.

D	size	V	J	DNA	CDR3
TRBD2	NA	TRBV19	TRBJ2-1	TGTGCCAGTAGTATACGTCTAGCGGGAGTTGAGCAGTTCTTC	CASSIRLAGVEQFF
NA	NA	TRBV7-2	TRBJ2-1	TGTGCCAGCAGCCAGCGACTTACGAATGAGCAGTTCTTC	CASSQRLTNEQFF
NA	NA	TRBV6-1	TRBJ2-2	TGTGCCAGCAGTGAGGGGGCGTTATTAGCCGGGGAGCTGTTTTTT	CASSEGALLAGELFF
TRBD1	once	TRBV12-5	TRBJ2-2	TGTGCTAGTGGTGGATTACAGGGGGCGAGGACCGGGGAGCTGTTTTTT	CASGGLQGARTGELFF
NA	NA	TRBV6-1	TRBJ1-1	TGTGCCAGCAGTGGACAGCCGGGCACTGAAGCTTTCTTT	CASSGQPGTEAFF
TRBD1	NA	TRBV7-2	TRBJ2-4	TGTGCCAGCAGCGGAGGGACAGGCCTTCAGTACTTC	CASSGGTGLQYF
TRBD1	NA	TRBV30	TRBJ1-2	TGTGCCTGGAACCCAGGGGGCCTTGCCTCCTATGGCTACACCTTC	CAWNPGGLASYGYTF
NA	NA	TRBV5-5	TRBJ2-7	TGTGCCAGCAGCTTGGCGGGGTGGGCGGCTTACGAGCAGTACTTC	CASSLAGWAAYEQYF
NA	NA	TRBV7-9	TRBJ1-6	TGTGCCAGCAGGAAAGACATCTATAATTCACCCCTCCACTTT	CASRKDIYNSPLHF
TRBD1	NA	TRBV15	TRBJ1-2	TGTGCCACCGGCAGAGACAGGGGGTTTGGCTACACCTTC	CATGRDRGFGYTF
TRBD1	NA	TRBV29-1	TRBJ2-2	TGCAGCGTTCAGGGGGCCGGGGAGCTGTTTTTT	CSVQGAGELFF
NA	NA	TRBV18	TRBJ2-5	TGTGCCAGCTCATTGGGGGCCTCGGAGACCCAGTACTTC	CASSLGASETQYF
NA	few	TRBV7-2	TRBJ2-3	TGTGCCAGCAGCTTACAGTGGACTAGCACAGATACGCAGTATTTT	CASSLQWTSTDTQYF
TRBD1	NA	TRBV6-5	TRBJ1-2	TGTGCCAGCAGGAGGAGATCAGGGGGCGACTATGGCTACACCTTC	CASRRRSGGDYGYTF
NA	NA	TRBV7-8	TRBJ1-1	TGTGCCAGCAGCTTATCAGGACATCCCGCCGTGGGAGCTTTCTTT	CASSLSGHPAVGAFF
NA	NA	TRBV30	TRBJ2-1	TGTGCCTGGAGTTCAGAGGTAGGGACTTGGACAGGTGAGCAGTTCTTC	CAWSSEVGTWTGEQFF
TRBD1	NA	TRBV19	TRBJ1-5	TGTGCCAGTAGTTTAGACAGGGCCGGGCAGCCCCAGCATTTT	CASSLDRAGQPQHF
NA	NA	TRBV2	TRBJ1-2	TGTGCCAGCAGTGAAGCCAGGGTATCCTATGGCTACACCTTC	CASSEARVSYGYTF
TRBD2	NA	TRBV6-5	TRBJ2-3	TGTGCCAGCGGGCTAGCGGGAAGCACAGATACGCAGTATTTT	CASGLAGSTDTQYF
TRBD1	NA	TRBV6-1	TRBJ1-3	TGTGCCAGCAGTGAAAGGTGGACAGGAAGGGCTGGAAACACCATATATTTT	CASSERWTGRAGNTIYF
NA	NA	TRBV19	TRBJ1-1	TGTGCCAGTAGTCTTCCCCGGGGGACGATGAACACTGAAGCTTTCTTT	CASSLPRGTMNTEAFF
TRBD2	NA	TRBV5-5	TRBJ2-3	TGTGCCAGCAGCGTCCTGGGAGGGAGAGGAGACACAGATACGCAGTATTTT	CASSVLGGRGDTDTQYF
NA	NA	TRBV5-1	TRBJ2-3	TGCGCCAGCAGCTTTAGCGGTACCTACACAGATACGCAGTATTTT	CASSFSGTYTDTQYF
NA	NA	TRBV7-8	TRBJ1-2	TGTGCCAGCAGCTTAGTCCCTTACTATGGCTACACCTTC	CASSLVPYYGYTF
NA	NA	TRBV7-9	TRBJ1-1	TGTGCCAGCAGCTCCGAGGGTTGGGACACCCGCAGCGGCACTGAAGCTTTCTTT	CASSSEGWDTRSGTEAFF
NA	few	TRBV6-6	TRBJ1-1	TGTGCCAGCAGTTACAAGGGGTCGGACACTGAAGCTTTCTTT	CASSYKGSDTEAFF
TRBD2	NA	TRBV2	TRBJ2-2	TGTGCCCGCGGGGCTGGGACTAGCAGTTCGGACGGGGAGCTGTTTTTT	CARGAGTSSSDGELFF
TRBD1	NA	TRBV5-1	TRBJ1-1	TGCGCCAGCAGCGGTTCGGGACAGGGGAACACTGAAGCTTTCTTT	CASSGSGQGNTEAFF
NA	NA	TRBV19	TRBJ1-4	TGTGCCAGTAGCCGACAAGGTGAAGAAAAACTGTTTTTT	CASSRQGEEKLFF
NA	NA	TRBV29-1	TRBJ2-1	TGCAGCGTTGAGAACCGGGACAATGAGCAGTTCTTC	CSVENRDNEQFF
NA	NA	TRBV5-3	TRBJ2-7	TGTGCCAGAAGCTTCCCAGGATTCTACGAGCAGTACTTC	CARSFPGFYEQYF
TRBD1	NA	TRBV6-5	TRBJ1-5	TGTGCCAGCAGGCGGACAGGGGGTTGGAATCAGCCCCAGCATTTT	CASRRTGGWNQPQHF
TRBD2	NA	TRBV6-1	TRBJ2-4	TGTGCCAGCAGTGCCTGGGGGGGGGCCAAAAACATTCAGTACTTC	CASSAWGGAKNIQYF
TRBD1	NA	TRBV18	TRBJ1-4	TGTGCCAGCTCACCTCAGGGGGGAAATGAAAAACTGTTTTTT	CASSPQGGNEKLFF
TRBD2	NA	TRBV6-1	TRBJ2-1	TGTGCCAGCAGTGGACTGGGGCCTAGCGGTTTTAGTGAGCAGTTCTTC	CASSGLGPSGFSEQFF
TRBD1	NA	TRBV10-2	TRBJ1-6	TGCGCCAGCAGTGAGGGGACAGGAGGCCGGCATTCACCCCTCCACTTT	CASSEGTGGRHSPLHF
NA	NA	TRBV29-1	TRBJ2-3	TGCAGCGGACGATCTAGCCCGATCACAGATACGCAGTATTTT	CSGRSSPITDTQYF
NA	NA	TRBV12-5	TRBJ2-7	TGTGCTAGTGGTTCTACCCCCCCGGGGACCTACGAGCAGTACTTC	CASGSTPPGTYEQYF
NA	NA	TRBV27	TRBJ2-2	TGTGCCAGCAGTTTTTTCGGGACATATAACACCGGGGAGCTGTTTTTT	CASSFFGTYNTGELFF
NA	NA	TRBV19	TRBJ2-2	TGTGCCAGTAATCGCAGGACACTAAACACCGGGGAGCTGTTTTTT	CASNRRTLNTGELFF
NA	NA	TRBV2	TRBJ1-5	TGTGCCAGCAGTGAACAGGGGAGTAGAAGCAATCAGCCCCAGCATTTT	CASSEQGSRSNQPQHF
NA	few	TRBV6-5	TRBJ1-1	TGTGCCAGCAGCGCGGGAGTCACTGAAGCTTTCTTT	CASSAGVTEAFF
NA	NA	TRBV13	TRBJ2-1	TGTGCCAGCAGCTCACGGGGGATTACCTCCTACAATGAGCAGTTCTTC	CASSSRGITSYNEQFF
TRBD1	NA	TRBV7-8	TRBJ1-1	TGTGCCAGCAGAGGGGGGACAGTGAACACTGAAGCTTTCTTT	CASRGGTVNTEAFF
TRBD2	NA	TRBV7-9	TRBJ2-7	TGTGCCAGCAGTATTAGCGGGAGCTACCCGGCCGAGCAGTACTTC	CASSISGSYPAEQYF
NA	NA	TRBV15	TRBJ1-6	TGTGCCACCAGCAGAGATCACTTTAGCTCCTATAATTCACCCCTCCACTTT	CATSRDHFSSYNSPLHF
NA	NA	TRBV12-5	TRBJ2-1	TGTGCTAGCGCCACAGGGTGGGGTTCCTACAATGAGCAGTTCTTC	CASATGWGSYNEQFF
TRBD2	NA	TRBV9	TRBJ2-3	TGTGCCAGCAGCGTAGGCGGGAGAGGAACAGATACGCAGTATTTT	CASSVGGRGTDTQYF